The sequence of this T cell receptor (beta chain) was determined in a study of vaccination effects on CD4 cells after COVID-19. Ahead of sequencing, the ViraFEST assay grew antigen-specific CD4+ T cells using viral peptide pools. CD4+ T cell isolation took place after less than 13 days of culture. SARS-CoV-2 infection was confirmed by PCR in the person between March and December 2020. TCRdb's table, derived via immunoSEQ multiplex PCR, lists solely in-frame clones and lacks some. The sample holds roughly 26,000 clones, 75% to 80% seen once. Germline CDR1 LGHNA, CDR2 YNFKEQ. V shed 0 bases and J shed 5 bases, with 4 bases lying between them. There are 12 residues in the CDR3. This clone has only a few counts. The antigen remains undetermined.

Here the sequenced sample was CD4+ T cells from PBMCs cultured with HCoV-NL63 spike peptides, taken before COVID-19 vaccination. This receptor was identified in a human donor who had a prior SARS-CoV-2 infection. The chain joins TRBV4-2 to TRBJ1-2; D is undetermined. Here the CDR3 DNA reads TGTGCCAGCAGCCAAGACGCGTATGGCTACACCTTC. This gives the protein CASSQDAYGYTF.